A single sample gave rise to the 22 T cell receptor beta chains below, sequenced in a study of cytomegalovirus exposure and HLA in healthy donors. Primers for the PCR totalled 60 Vbeta and 13 Jbeta. TCRdb keeps only in-frame clones here, not all; method: immunoSEQ multiplex PCR. The sample yields roughly 100,000 clones, roughly an eighth seen once. The material sequenced was PBMCs. These TCRs come from a man in his forties or fifties in good health and CMV-seropositive.

The V call is TRBV2, the J call TRBJ2-7, with D possibly TRBD1 on 5 matching bases. The CDR3 runs to 13 residues. The V and J ends lost 6 bases and 4 bases respectively, with 13 bases between them. In germline, CDR1 is SNHLY, CDR2 FYNNEI. CDR3 DNA: TGTGCCAGCAGGACAGCCGTTCCGTACGAGCAGTACTTC. Its translation: CASRTAVPYEQYF.

This clone was counted only a few times. The chain is built from TRBV5-4 and TRBJ1-1, with 11 positions matching TRBD1. The ends lost 0 bases at V and 4 bases at J; junction bases unmatched: 2. The CDR3 sequence is 15 residues long. Germline CDR1 reads SGHNT; CDR2 reads YYREEE (reference sequence). The CDR3 DNA follows: TGTGCCAGCAGCTTGGCCGGGACAGGGGGCACTGAAGCTTTCTTT. It codes for CASSLAGTGGTEAFF.

The chain uses TRBV4-2 and TRBJ2-7; 9 bases map to TRBD2. Germline CDR1 and CDR2: LGHNA and YNFKEQ. The CDR3 is made up of 16 amino acids. The V gene end was trimmed by 4 bases and the J gene end by 6 bases; junction bases not matched to a gene: 13. The chain's CDR3 is CASSPGLRREGLEQYF. DNA of the CDR3: TGTGCCAGCAGCCCGGGCCTCCGGCGGGAGGGCCTCGAGCAGTACTTC.

The CDR3 protein is CASSHQRDLREQYF. DNA of the CDR3: TGTGCCAGCAGTCATCAGCGGGACTTGCGCGAGCAGTACTTC. The chain recombines TRBV6-1 with TRBJ2-7; 7 bases line up with TRBD2. CDR1 is MNHNS and CDR2 is SASEGT in the germline V gene. This CDR3 has 14 amino acids. With 5 bases clipped from V and 6 bases from J, the junction kept 10 bases outside the gene matches.

This rearrangement joins TRBV9 to TRBJ2-1; TRBD1 aligns across 8 bases. The CDR3 consists of 16 residues. J was trimmed by 9 bases and V by 0 bases; bases with no gene match: 11. In germline, CDR1 is SGDLS, CDR2 YYNGEE. CDR3 sequence reads: CASSVGAGQGAAEQFF. In DNA, the CDR3 is TGTGCCAGCAGCGTAGGGGCTGGCCAGGGGGCTGCTGAGCAGTTCTTC.

This clone was detected only a few times. CDR3 DNA sequence: TGTGCCAGCAGCTTAGGTCCATCCACAGATACGCAGTATTTT. As protein: CASSLGPSTDTQYF. The chain is built from TRBV7-7 and TRBJ2-3; D is undetermined. The length of the CDR3 is 14 residues. CDR1 SSHAT and CDR2 FNYEAQ come from the germline V gene (reference sequence). V was trimmed by 1 base and J by 2 bases, leaving 7 bases between them.

The V call is TRBV7-2, the J call TRBJ2-3, with D uncertain. Deletions cut 4 bases from V and 7 bases from J, with 21 bases between. The CDR3 is made up of 16 amino acids. CDR1 is SGHTA, CDR2 FQGNSA, per germline. CDR3: CASSSYSVLPTHTQYF. The CDR3 DNA is TGTGCCAGCAGCTCATACTCGGTACTGCCCACCCATACGCAGTATTTT. The complete variable domain, with remaining parts taken from reference TRBV7-2 and TRBJ2-3, reads GAGVSQSPSNKVTEKGKDVELRCDPISGHTALYWYRQSLGQGLEFLIYFQGNSAPDKSGLPSDRFSAERTGGSVSTLTIQRTQQEDSAVYLCASSSYSVLPTHTQYFGPGTRLTVL.

This clone was detected many times. The rearrangement uses TRBV10-3 and TRBJ2-7, with D unresolved. From germline, CDR1 is ENHRY and CDR2 SYGVKD. This CDR3 comprises 13 residues. Between the trimmed V and J ends, which lost 10 bases and 7 bases, there was a span of 20 bases. Here the CDR3 reads CATPTRPVREQYF. The CDR3 nucleotides are TGTGCCACCCCGACACGGCCGGTGCGTGAGCAGTACTTC.

V gene TRBV10-3 combines with J gene TRBJ2-1; no reliable D call. Germline CDR1 and CDR2: ENHRY and SYGVKD. Trimming pared 2 bases from V and 5 bases from J, leaving 4 bases between. The CDR3 extends over 12 amino acids. The CDR3 DNA reads TGTGCCATCAGTGAGGACAACAATGAGCAGTTCTTC. Its translation is CAISEDNNEQFF.

This chain connects TRBV18 to TRBJ2-1; 10 bases agree with TRBD2. This CDR3 has 15 amino acids. Germline CDR1 reads KGHSH; CDR2 reads LQKENI. V lost 5 bases to trimming and J lost 9 bases; unmatched junction nucleotides: 10. CDR3 in DNA: TGTGCCAGCTCATTTACTAGCGGGATCGGGAGTGAGCAGTTCTTC. Protein sequence: CASSFTSGIGSEQFF.

This clone was counted only a few times. This chain joins TRBV7-9 and TRBJ2-2; TRBD2 agrees at 10 bases. Germline CDR1 reads SEHNR; CDR2 reads FQNEAQ (reference sequence). V was pared by 2 bases and J by 0 bases, with 6 bases of the junction left unmatched. This CDR3 is built from 18 residues. CDR3 nucleotide sequence: TGTGCCAGCAGCTTACTAGCGGGAGATGTCGCGAACACCGGGGAGCTGTTTTTT. It is translated as CASSLLAGDVANTGELFF.

On this clone itself: The germline gene is not matched at one end of the junction; a read error may be the cause. The gene calls are TRBV6-1 and TRBJ2-7, with D maybe TRBD2 (5 bases). The germline gives CDR1 MNHNS, CDR2 SASEGT. This CDR3 spans 12 amino acids. The CDR3 is CASSEAGSERYF. CDR3 nucleotide sequence: TGTGCCAGCAGTGAAGCAGGGAGTGAGCGGTACTTC.

This clone was seen many times. This chain uses TRBV2 with TRBJ1-1, with unresolved D. V was pared by 7 bases and J by 0 bases, with 3 bases between. CDR3 length: 11 residues. Germline V lookup: CDR1 SNHLY, CDR2 FYNNEI. The CDR3 DNA reads TGTGCCAGCAATATGAACACTGAAGCTTTCTTT. Translation gives CASNMNTEAFF. The complete variable domain, with remaining parts taken from reference TRBV2 and TRBJ1-1, reads EPEVTQTPSHQVTQMGQEVILRCVPISNHLYFYWYRQILGQKVEFLVSFYNNEISEKSEIFDDQFSVERPDGSNFTLKIRSTKLEDSAMYFCASNMNTEAFFGQGTRLTVV.

This clone occurred a few times. This rearrangement joins TRBV5-8 to TRBJ2-7; 9 nucleotides match TRBD2. The CDR3 length is 17 residues. CDR1 is SGHTS and CDR2 is YDEGEE in the germline V gene. V gave up 0 bases and J gave up 0 bases; unmatched junction bases: 7. The CDR3 protein is CASSLARLAGISYEQYF. The CDR3 DNA sequence: TGTGCCAGCAGCTTGGCTCGGCTAGCGGGGATCTCCTACGAGCAGTACTTC.

The V gene is TRBV7-9, the J gene TRBJ1-2; perhaps TRBD1 as D (6 bases). Looked up from germline, CDR1 is SEHNR and CDR2 is FQNEAQ (reference sequence). This CDR3 comprises 12 residues. The V end was cut by 5 bases, the J end by 6 bases, with 10 bases between. This CDR3 is CASSEQGHGYTF. In DNA form, the CDR3 reads TGTGCCAGCAGCGAACAGGGCCATGGCTACACCTTC.

This clone was counted many times. The gene calls are TRBV5-1 and TRBJ1-2; 7 nucleotides match TRBD1. The CDR3 spans 13 residues. Trimming at V came to 4 bases and at J to 3 bases, leaving 3 bases not matched to a gene. Germline V gives CDR1 SGHRS, CDR2 YFSETQ. In DNA form, the CDR3 reads TGCGCCAGCAGCCCCGGACAGGACTATGGCTACACCTTC. Translation: CASSPGQDYGYTF.

The chain links TRBV9 to TRBJ1-3, with D tentatively TRBD1 (5 bases). This CDR3 is built from 15 residues. Trimming removed 4 bases from V and 0 bases from J, with 11 bases in between. In germline, CDR1 is SGDLS, CDR2 YYNGEE. Here the CDR3 reads CASSPRARSGNTIYF. CDR3 DNA sequence: TGTGCCAGCAGCCCCAGGGCACGCTCTGGAAACACCATATATTTT.

The rearrangement links TRBV6-5 to TRBJ2-1; 8 bases are a match to TRBD2. This CDR3 spans 15 amino acids. Germline values: CDR1 MNHEY, CDR2 SVGAGI. V dropped 8 bases and J dropped 9; count of bases not matched to a gene: 15. Here the CDR3 reads CASARGGGHYGEQFF. For the CDR3, the DNA is TGTGCCAGCGCCCGGGGGGGAGGGCATTACGGTGAGCAGTTCTTC.

A few counts support this clone. J is TRBJ2-2 and V is TRBV27; 16 bases map to TRBD2. The CDR3 loop spans 16 amino acids. The ends lost 6 bases at V and 6 bases at J; junction bases unmatched: 4. CDR1 and CDR2 (germline): MNHEY, SMNVEV (reference sequence). For the CDR3, the DNA is TGTGCCAGCAGCCTGGGACTAGCGGGAGGGCCCGGGGAGCTGTTTTTT. As protein: CASSLGLAGGPGELFF.

This clone was detected only a few times. This chain joins TRBV4-1 and TRBJ2-2; the match to TRBD2 covers 10 bases. Germline trimming cut 2 bases from V and 1 base from J; bases unmatched to any gene: 4. Germline CDR1 MGHRA, CDR2 YSYEKL. The CDR3 runs to 17 residues. The CDR3 DNA reads TGCGCCAGCAGCCAAACGGGACTAGCGAGGAACACCGGGGAGCTGTTTTTT. Encoded protein: CASSQTGLARNTGELFF.

This clone was observed a few times. The chain has TRBV29-1 and TRBJ1-2; D is perhaps TRBD1 (6 bases). The ends were cut back, 5 bases at V and 3 bases at J, with 10 bases in the middle. Looked up from germline, CDR1 is SQVTM and CDR2 is ANQGSEA. The CDR3 is 12 amino acids. CDR3 region: CSVTGIDYGYTF. CDR3 DNA: TGCAGCGTTACAGGGATCGACTATGGCTACACCTTC.

The J gene is TRBJ2-1, the V gene TRBV30; the D gene is possibly TRBD2 (6 bases). This CDR3 has 12 residues. V shed 5 bases and J shed 4 bases, with 9 bases lying between them. In germline, CDR1 is GTSNPN, CDR2 SVGIG (reference sequence). The CDR3 spells CAWGGVYNEQFF. The DNA of the CDR3 is TGTGCCTGGGGCGGGGTTTACAATGAGCAGTTCTTC.